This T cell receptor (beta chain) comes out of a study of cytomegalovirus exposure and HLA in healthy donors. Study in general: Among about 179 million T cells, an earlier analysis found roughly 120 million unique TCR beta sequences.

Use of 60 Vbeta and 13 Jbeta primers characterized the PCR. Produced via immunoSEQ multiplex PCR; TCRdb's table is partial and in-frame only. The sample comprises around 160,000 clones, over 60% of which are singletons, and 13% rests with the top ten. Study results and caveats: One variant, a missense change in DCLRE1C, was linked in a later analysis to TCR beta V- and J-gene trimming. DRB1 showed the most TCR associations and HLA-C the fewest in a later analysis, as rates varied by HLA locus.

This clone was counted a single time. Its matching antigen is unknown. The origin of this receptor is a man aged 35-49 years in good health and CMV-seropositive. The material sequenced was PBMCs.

CDR3 region: CASSRGLGSYNEQFF. As DNA, the CDR3 is TGTGCCAGCAGTAGGGGACTGGGCTCCTACAATGAGCAGTTCTTC. This rearrangement joins TRBV27 to TRBJ2-1, with a tentative D call TRBD2 (6 bases). Germline V gene sequence: CDR1 MNHEY, CDR2 SMNVEV (reference sequence). The V gene lost 5 bases and the J gene lost 0 bases, with 11 bases spanning the gap. The CDR3 extends over 15 amino acids.